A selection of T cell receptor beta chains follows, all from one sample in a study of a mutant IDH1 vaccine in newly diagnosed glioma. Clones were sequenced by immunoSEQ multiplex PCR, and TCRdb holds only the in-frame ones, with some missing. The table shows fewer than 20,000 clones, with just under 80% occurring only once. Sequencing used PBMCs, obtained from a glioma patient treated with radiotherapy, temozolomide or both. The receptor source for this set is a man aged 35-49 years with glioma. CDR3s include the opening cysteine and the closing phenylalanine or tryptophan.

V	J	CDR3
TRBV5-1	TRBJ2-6	CASSMTGGAGANVLTF
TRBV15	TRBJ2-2	CATSRGGGRGTGELFF
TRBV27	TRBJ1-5	CASSPDRGSHSNQPQHF
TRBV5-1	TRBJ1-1	CASSWEGSEAFF
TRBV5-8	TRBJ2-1	CASSLLLAGSSYNEQFF
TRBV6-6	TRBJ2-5	CASSYQETQYF
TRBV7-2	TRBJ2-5	CASSLARGGETQYF
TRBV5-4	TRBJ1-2	CASSADRLGGYTF
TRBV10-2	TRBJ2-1	CASSEKLAGVPYNEQFF
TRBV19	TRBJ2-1	CASSQGRTLRDEQFF
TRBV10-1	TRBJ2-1	CASSESLAGGNNEQFF
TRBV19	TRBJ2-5	CASSATSGTWTQYF
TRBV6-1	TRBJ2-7	CASRLRDSYEQYF
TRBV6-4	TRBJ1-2	CASSAGTPDYGYTF
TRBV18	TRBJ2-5	CASSAQETQYF
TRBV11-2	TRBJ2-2	CASSLVQLAGNTGELFF
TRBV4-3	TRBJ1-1	CASSQVGRTEAFF
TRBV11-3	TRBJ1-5	CASSLDGNQPQHF
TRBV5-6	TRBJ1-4	CASSLGAGSANEKLFF
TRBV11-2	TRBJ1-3	CASSRGPVIYF
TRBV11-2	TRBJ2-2	CASSLGQGDTGELFF
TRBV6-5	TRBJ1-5	CASSNDRGNNQPQHF
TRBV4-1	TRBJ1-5	CASSHDLLSRQPQHF
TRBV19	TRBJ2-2	CASSASGRANTGELFF
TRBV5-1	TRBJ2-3	CASSRAGTGDADTQYF
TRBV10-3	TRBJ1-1	CAISEGGRMNTEAFF
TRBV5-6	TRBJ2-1	CASALGANNEQFF
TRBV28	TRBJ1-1	CASSGKGAREAFF
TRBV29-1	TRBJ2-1	CSVEVGAGNEQFF
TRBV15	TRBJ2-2	CATSRERDRGNTGELFF
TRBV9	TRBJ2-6	CASSQYTGSGANVLTF
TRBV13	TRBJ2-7	CASSPPPGQGSYEQYF
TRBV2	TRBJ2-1	CASRGGWGPNEQFF
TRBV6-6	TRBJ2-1	CASSYRTSGTYNEQFF
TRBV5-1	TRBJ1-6	CASSLVSGQSPLHF
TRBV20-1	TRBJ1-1	CSAGLGAEAFF
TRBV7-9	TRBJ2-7	CASSDPRGGRDYEQYF
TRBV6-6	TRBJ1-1	CASTAGQGNTEAFF
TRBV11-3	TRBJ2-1	CASSDYSGTYNEQFF
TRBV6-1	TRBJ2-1	CASSEGGSPYNEQFF
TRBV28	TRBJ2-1	CASSFEQGVRVGNEQFF
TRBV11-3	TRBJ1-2	CASSLGPAGDDYGYTF
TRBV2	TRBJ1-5	CASSTQRNSNQPQHF
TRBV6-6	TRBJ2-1	CASRQTSGPLYEQFF
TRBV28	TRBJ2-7	CASTKAGGITYSYEQYF
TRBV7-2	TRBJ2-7	CASSLSGFEQYF
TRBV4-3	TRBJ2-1	CASSQGLGGLEVF
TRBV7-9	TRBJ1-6	CASSFSLSNSPLHF